The entry below gives a single T cell receptor beta chain sequence along with its context. What it binds is not known. Produced via immunoSEQ multiplex PCR; TCRdb's table is partial and in-frame only. Of some 200,000 clones in the sample, around 90% are singletons; the top ten hold 3.6%. This specimen comes from a study of T cell responses to AZD1222 COVID-19 vaccine. V was shortened by 8 bases and J by 7 bases, with 14 bases between the two germline ends. The CDR3 loop spans 13 amino acids. Germline lookup yields CDR1 KGHSH and CDR2 LQKENI. Findings and limits, study-wide: Among the donors, most were white British and more were female, and clonal diversity was possibly underestimated. Seropositivity was recorded at baseline in only 6 or 7 AZD1222 recipients.

Sequences were derived from peripheral blood, sampled 28 days after the second dose of the MenACWY control vaccine. The receptor was isolated from an adult who received the MenACWY meningococcal vaccine as a control. V and J are TRBV18 and TRBJ2-2, with D uncertain. The CDR3 region is CASTISRDGELFF. The CDR3 DNA is TGTGCCAGCACCATCTCTCGCGACGGGGAGCTGTTTTTT.